These 8 T cell receptor beta chains were all obtained from the same sample, sequenced in a study of blood T cell repertoires in COVID-19. TCRdb's copy holds only in-frame clones and misses some; the assay was immunoSEQ multiplex PCR. Of some 290,000 clones listed, roughly 93% are singletons. The sample comprised PBMCs or T cells enriched from blood (not recorded which). The source is a woman aged 35 to 49 with acute COVID-19.

This chain links TRBV2 with TRBJ1-4, with TRBD1 matching 7 bases. V was clipped by 4 bases and J by 5 bases; unmatched bases: 7. The germline gives CDR1 SNHLY, CDR2 FYNNEI. CDR3 length equals 15 residues. CDR3 DNA: TGTGCCAGCAGTGCAGGGGGAGCGACGAATGAAAAACTGTTTTTT. Protein: CASSAGGATNEKLFF. Full variable domain (rest looked up from reference TRBV2 and TRBJ1-4): EPEVTQTPSHQVTQMGQEVILRCVPISNHLYFYWYRQILGQKVEFLVSFYNNEISEKSEIFDDQFSVERPDGSNFTLKIRSTKLEDSAMYFCASSAGGATNEKLFFGSGTQLSVL.

This chain links TRBV27 with TRBJ2-2; possible D gene TRBD1, 5 bases. The CDR3 has 15 residues. The V end was cut by 5 bases, the J end by 0 bases, with 10 bases between. Germline loops: CDR1 MNHEY, CDR2 SMNVEV (reference sequence). This chain's CDR3 is CASSPLGANTGELFF. The CDR3 nucleotides read TGTGCCAGCAGTCCCCTAGGGGCGAACACCGGGGAGCTGTTTTTT.

This sequence joins TRBV4-3 and TRBJ1-2; possible D gene TRBD1, 5 bases. V was trimmed by 0 bases and J by 4 bases, leaving 9 bases between them. Per the germline V gene, CDR1 is LGHNA and CDR2 is YSLEER. The CDR3 has 14 amino acids. The CDR3 sequence: CASSQDLGGYGYTF. The CDR3 bases are TGCGCCAGCAGCCAAGATCTCGGGGGCTATGGCTACACCTTC.

The chain carries TRBV30 and TRBJ1-6; the match to TRBD1 covers 12 bases. Unmatched junction bases numbered 7, after V lost 1 base and J lost 9 bases. Germline V lookup: CDR1 GTSNPN, CDR2 SVGIG (reference sequence). The length of the CDR3 is 16 residues. The CDR3 region is CAWSAAGTGGRSPLHF. CDR3 DNA: TGTGCCTGGAGTGCAGCCGGGACAGGGGGCCGTTCACCCCTCCACTTT.

This chain connects TRBV19 to TRBJ1-1; 7 positions match TRBD1. Germline-derived CDR1 and CDR2 are LNHDA and SQIVND (reference sequence). The ends lost 9 bases at V and 3 bases at J; junction bases unmatched: 10. The CDR3 length is 14 residues. DNA for the CDR3: TGTGCCAGGGGGCACACAGGGGTTGACACTGAAGCTTTCTTT. Its protein product is CARGHTGVDTEAFF.

V is TRBV4-3 and J is TRBJ2-2; possibly TRBD1 for D (5 bases). V lost 0 bases to trimming and J lost 7 bases, with 18 bases between them. The germline gives CDR1 LGHNA, CDR2 YSLEER. The CDR3 spans 17 residues. Written as DNA, the CDR3 is TGCGCCAGCAGCCAAGACAGGCGGTCAGGGTGGGACGGGGAGCTGTTTTTT. Translating it yields CASSQDRRSGWDGELFF.

This clone occurred once. The chain has TRBV4-1 and TRBJ2-7; no firm D call. Looked up from germline, CDR1 is MGHRA and CDR2 is YSYEKL. V lost 0 bases and J lost 4, with 13 bases in between. The CDR3 is 15 residues long. CDR3 sequence: CASSQDRVIPYEQYF. The CDR3 nucleotides read TGCGCCAGCAGCCAAGATCGAGTAATACCGTACGAGCAGTACTTC.

This chain connects TRBV5-4 to TRBJ1-2; possible D gene TRBD1, 5 bases. CDR1 and CDR2 (germline): SGHNT, YYREEE (reference sequence). CDR3 size: 16 residues. V lost 0 bases and J 3 bases, leaving 15 bases between the germline ends. The CDR3 bases are TGTGCCAGCAGCTTGGGACAGAAAAGTTTTGACTATGGCTACACCTTC. It is translated as CASSLGQKSFDYGYTF.